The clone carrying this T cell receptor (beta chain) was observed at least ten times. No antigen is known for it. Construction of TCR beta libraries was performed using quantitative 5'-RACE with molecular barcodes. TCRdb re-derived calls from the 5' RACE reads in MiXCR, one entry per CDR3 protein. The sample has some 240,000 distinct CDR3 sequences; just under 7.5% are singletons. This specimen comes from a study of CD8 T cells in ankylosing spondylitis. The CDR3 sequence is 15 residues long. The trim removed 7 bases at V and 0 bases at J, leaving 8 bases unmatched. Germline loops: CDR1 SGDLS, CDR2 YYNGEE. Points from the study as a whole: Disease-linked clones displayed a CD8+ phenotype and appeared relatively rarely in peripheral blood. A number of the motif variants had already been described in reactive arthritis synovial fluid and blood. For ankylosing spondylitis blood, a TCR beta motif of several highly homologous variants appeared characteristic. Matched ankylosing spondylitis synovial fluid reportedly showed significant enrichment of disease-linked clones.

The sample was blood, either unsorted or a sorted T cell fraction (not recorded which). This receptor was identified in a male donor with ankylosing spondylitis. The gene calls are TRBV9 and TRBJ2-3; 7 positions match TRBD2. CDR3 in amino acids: CASSAGTTSTDTQYF. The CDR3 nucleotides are TGTGCCAGCTCCGCGGGGACTACTAGCACAGATACGCAGTATTTT.